Listed below are T cell receptor beta chains from one sample, sequenced in a study of neurological immune-mediated disorders. Each CDR3 protein gets one entry after TCRdb re-called the 5' RACE reads with MiXCR. This table holds roughly 55,000 distinct CDR3 sequences, around 17% found once. Sequencing was done on a sample of PBMCs. The receptors derive from a man aged 60 to 75 in good health. Both conserved end residues are part of each CDR3. Fields, in order: J gene, D gene, clone size, V gene, CDR3 protein, CDR3 DNA. D genes are given only for firm matches. Clone size is stated in some rows and not others, as once, few, many or a class when expanded.

>TRBJ2-5|-|many|TRBV5-6
CASRTPGETQYF
TGTGCCAGCAGGACCCCGGGAGAGACCCAGTACTTC
>TRBJ1-3|-|many|TRBV28
CASSPQGRVHSGNTIYF
TGTGCCAGCAGCCCACAGGGTCGAGTACACTCTGGAAACACCATATATTTT
>TRBJ1-6|-|many|TRBV28
CASSLEPSTPSPLHF
TGTGCCAGCAGTTTAGAACCCTCGACCCCTTCACCCCTCCACTTT
>TRBJ2-1|-|many|TRBV29-1
CSAAEGAYEQFF
TGCAGCGCCGCAGAGGGAGCTTATGAGCAGTTCTTC
>TRBJ2-1|-|-|TRBV24-1
CATSDLGGNLNEQFF
TGTGCCACCAGTGATTTGGGGGGTAATCTAAATGAGCAGTTCTTC
>TRBJ1-6|TRBD1|many|TRBV5-1
CASSRDSNSPLHF
TGCGCCAGCAGCCGGGACAGTAATTCACCCCTCCACTTT
>TRBJ2-5|TRBD2|many|TRBV5-1
CASSFSSGAQETQYF
TGCGCCAGCAGCTTTTCTAGCGGGGCTCAAGAGACCCAGTACTTC
>TRBJ1-1|-|many|TRBV20-1
CSASRIRVGEAFF
TGCAGTGCTAGTCGGATCAGGGTGGGTGAAGCTTTCTTT
>TRBJ2-5|-|-|TRBV27
CASSLWSGGGLETQYF
TGTGCCAGCAGTTTATGGTCAGGGGGAGGACTGGAGACCCAGTACTTC
>TRBJ1-3|-|many|TRBV15
CATSRDDFSGNTIYF
TGTGCCACCAGCAGAGATGATTTTTCTGGAAACACCATATATTTT
>TRBJ1-1|-|-|TRBV10-3
CAIRWGGNMNTEAFF
TGTGCCATCAGATGGGGGGGCAACATGAACACTGAAGCTTTCTTT
>TRBJ2-1|TRBD2|many|TRBV7-2
CASCGPGLAVDEQFF
TGTGCCAGCTGTGGGCCGGGACTAGCCGTCGATGAGCAGTTCTTC
>TRBJ2-3|-|many|TRBV29-1
CSVAVGTDTQYF
TGCAGCGTGGCGGTCGGAACAGATACGCAGTATTTT
>TRBJ2-1|-|many|TRBV5-1
CASSLVSGEQFF
TGCGCCAGCAGCTTGGTGAGCGGTGAGCAGTTCTTC
>TRBJ1-1|-|many|TRBV5-1
CASSSAANTEAFF
TGCGCCAGCAGCTCCGCGGCGAACACTGAAGCTTTCTTT
>TRBJ1-4|-|many|TRBV27
CASSFGRSSTNEKLFF
TGTGCCAGCAGTTTCGGTCGGAGCTCAACTAATGAAAAACTGTTTTTT
>TRBJ2-2|-|many|TRBV7-2
CASSLGLHTGELFF
TGTGCCAGCAGCTTAGGACTTCACACCGGGGAGCTGTTTTTT
>TRBJ2-7|TRBD1|many|TRBV4-1
CASSLRTGSSYEQYF
TGCGCCAGCAGCCTACGGACAGGGTCCTCCTACGAGCAGTACTTC
>TRBJ2-1|TRBD2|many|TRBV4-1
CASSQDTRERDYYNEQFF
TGCGCCAGCAGCCAAGATACGCGGGAGCGGGATTACTACAATGAGCAGTTCTTC
>TRBJ1-5|TRBD1|many|TRBV7-8
CASSPEAGTVRQPQHF
TGTGCCAGCAGCCCCGAGGCCGGGACAGTAAGGCAGCCCCAGCATTTT
>TRBJ2-7|-|many|TRBV7-6
CASSLGGWEQYF
TGTGCCAGCAGCTTAGGGGGGTGGGAGCAGTACTTC
>TRBJ2-3|-|many|TRBV6-2/TRBV6-3
CASRPTSTDTQYF
TGTGCCAGCAGACCCACAAGCACAGATACGCAGTATTTT
>TRBJ2-6|-|few|TRBV6-4
CASSDSWGTGANVLTF
TGTGCCAGCAGTGACTCGTGGGGTACTGGGGCCAACGTCCTGACTTTC
>TRBJ2-3|TRBD1|-|TRBV7-9
CASSTGQASTDTQYF
TGTGCCAGCAGCACGGGACAGGCGAGCACAGATACGCAGTATTTT
>TRBJ2-4|-|many|TRBV12-3/TRBV12-4
CASSFSENNIQYF
TGTGCCAGCAGTTTCTCGGAAAACAACATTCAGTACTTC
>TRBJ1-1|-|many|TRBV20-1
CSARRPQNTEAFF
TGCAGTGCCCGCCGCCCCCAGAACACTGAAGCTTTCTTT
>TRBJ1-1|-|-|TRBV10-3
CAIRGSGDSTEAFF
TGTGCCATCAGAGGCTCAGGGGATTCCACTGAAGCTTTCTTT
>TRBJ1-4|TRBD1|many|TRBV24-1
CATSDSSGGFNEKLFF
TGTGCCACCAGTGATTCTTCAGGGGGATTTAATGAAAAACTGTTTTTT
>TRBJ2-3|-|many|TRBV7-3
CASSSPTAGKDTQYF
TGTGCCAGCAGCTCCCCCACCGCCGGTAAAGATACGCAGTATTTT
>TRBJ2-3|-|many|TRBV25-1
CAHWRGQASTDTQYF
TGTGCCCACTGGAGGGGCCAGGCTAGCACAGATACGCAGTATTTT
>TRBJ2-2|TRBD2|many|TRBV5-1
CASSSLTSGNTGELFF
TGCGCCAGCAGCTCCCTGACTAGCGGCAACACCGGGGAGCTGTTTTTT
>TRBJ2-3|-|-|TRBV7-9
CANSLVTSPSDTQYF
TGTGCCAACAGCTTAGTAACTAGCCCGTCCGATACGCAGTATTTT
>TRBJ1-4|TRBD1|many|TRBV7-8
CASTFAGATGDNEKLFF
TGTGCCAGCACCTTCGCGGGCGCCACAGGGGATAATGAAAAACTGTTTTTT
>TRBJ2-5|-|many|TRBV11-1
CASSLGGTRYGETQYF
TGTGCCAGCAGCTTAGGAGGGACTCGATATGGAGAGACCCAGTACTTC
>TRBJ2-1|-|-|TRBV7-2
CASSSRAGGGSYNEQFF
TGTGCTAGCAGCTCGAGGGCCGGAGGAGGCTCCTACAATGAGCAGTTCTTC
>TRBJ1-3|TRBD1|many|TRBV28
CASFGTGSGNTIYF
TGTGCCAGCTTTGGGACAGGGTCTGGAAACACCATATATTTT
>TRBJ2-5|-|many|TRBV5-1
CASSLAGAQETQYF
TGCGCCAGCAGCTTGGCCGGGGCCCAAGAGACCCAGTACTTC
>TRBJ2-1|-|-|TRBV19
CASSFTGQSEQFF
TGTGCCAGTAGTTTCACCGGACAGAGTGAGCAGTTCTTC
>TRBJ2-7|TRBD2|many|TRBV9
CASSTSSGSWEQYF
TGTGCCAGCAGCACCTCTAGCGGGAGCTGGGAGCAGTACTTC
>TRBJ1-1|-|many|TRBV6-4
CASSVQGDTEAFF
TGTGCCAGCAGTGTACAGGGTGACACTGAAGCTTTCTTT
>TRBJ2-5|TRBD1|-|TRBV5-1
CANSFGTEETQYF
TGCGCCAACAGCTTTGGGACAGAGGAGACCCAGTACTTC
>TRBJ2-7|TRBD2|many|TRBV7-8
CASSSITGLADPYEQYF
TGTGCCAGCAGCTCCATAACGGGACTAGCGGATCCCTACGAGCAGTACTTC
>TRBJ2-7|TRBD2|many|TRBV20-1
CSAPSGLAETDEQYF
TGCAGTGCTCCCTCAGGACTAGCGGAAACGGACGAGCAGTACTTC
>TRBJ2-2|-|many|TRBV7-2
CASTIQRAGELFF
TGTGCCAGCACCATTCAAAGGGCCGGGGAGCTGTTTTTT
>TRBJ1-1|-|many|TRBV5-1
CASSLGTQLNTEAFF
TGCGCCAGCAGCTTGGGAACTCAGCTGAACACTGAAGCTTTCTTT
>TRBJ1-1|-|-|TRBV20-1
CSARDAVSPDLFSEAFF
TGCAGTGCTAGAGATGCGGTATCCCCGGATCTTTTTTCTGAAGCTTTCTTT
>TRBJ1-1|TRBD1|many|TRBV5-1
CASSSQGETEAFF
TGCGCCAGCAGCTCCCAGGGGGAGACTGAAGCTTTCTTT
>TRBJ2-5|-|many|TRBV4-1
CASPFRADLGETQYF
TGCGCCAGCCCTTTCCGTGCGGATCTAGGGGAGACCCAGTACTTC
>TRBJ2-1|TRBD1|many|TRBV29-1
CSVTQGAYNEQFF
TGCAGCGTCACACAGGGGGCATACAATGAGCAGTTCTTC
>TRBJ2-2|-|-|TRBV12-3/TRBV12-4
CASSLGVGPRGTGELFF
TGTGCCAGCAGTTTAGGAGTCGGGCCTCGAGGCACCGGGGAGCTGTTTTTT
>TRBJ2-7|TRBD1|many|TRBV25-1
CASSEFRDRGEQYF
TGTGCCAGCAGTGAGTTCCGGGACAGGGGCGAGCAGTACTTC
>TRBJ2-1|-|many|TRBV11-2
CASSFRGRGNEQFF
TGTGCCAGCAGCTTTAGGGGACGAGGTAATGAGCAGTTCTTC
>TRBJ2-5|TRBD2|many|TRBV20-1
CSAADIAGGEETQYF
TGCAGTGCTGCCGACATAGCGGGAGGGGAAGAGACCCAGTACTTC
>TRBJ2-3|TRBD2|many|TRBV10-3
CAISDSGRPSTDTQYF
TGTGCCATCAGTGATAGCGGGAGGCCTAGCACAGATACGCAGTATTTT
>TRBJ1-5|TRBD1|-|TRBV10-2
CASRTGGDNQPQHF
TGCGCCAGTAGGACAGGGGGAGACAATCAGCCCCAGCATTTT
>TRBJ2-7|TRBD2|many|TRBV20-1
CSASGAGGPYEQYF
TGCAGTGCTAGTGGTGCGGGAGGGCCCTACGAGCAGTACTTC
>TRBJ2-7|TRBD1|many|TRBV20-1
CSASRGHEQYF
TGCAGTGCTAGCAGGGGGCACGAGCAGTACTTC